Listed below are T cell receptor beta chains from one sample, sequenced in a study of blood T cell repertoires in COVID-19. Produced via immunoSEQ multiplex PCR; TCRdb's table is partial and in-frame only. The profile shows roughly 100,000 clones, 70% to 90% of them singletons. The sequenced sample was peripheral blood. Source of these receptors: a middle-aged man with active COVID-19. Each CDR3 is given with its conserved first and last residue. A D gene is named only where the DNA matches it firmly. Size is stated for part of the rows, as once, few or many counts, or as a class when the clone is expanded.

cdr3_nt	cdr3_aa	cdr3_length	clone_size	v_call	j_call	d_call
TGTGCCAGCAGTCCGGACAGGGCGGGGACCGGGGAGCTGTTTTTT	CASSPDRAGTGELFF	15	NA	TRBV6-4	TRBJ2-2	TRBD1
TGTGCCAGCAGCTTAGTTGGTAGCGGGGGGGCCTTATACGAGCAGTACTTC	CASSLVGSGGALYEQYF	17	NA	TRBV7-8	TRBJ2-7	TRBD2
TGTGCCAGCAGTTACGGTGTGGATCTGAGGGCTAATGAAAAACTGTTTTTT	CASSYGVDLRANEKLFF	17	NA	TRBV6-2/TRBV6-3	TRBJ1-4	NA
TGTGCCAGCAGCCTAGTGGCCCTGGTGAACACTGAAGCTTTCTTT	CASSLVALVNTEAFF	15	NA	TRBV7-9	TRBJ1-1	NA
TGTGCCAGCACGAACAGGGCTGGGGCCAACGTCCTGACTTTC	CASTNRAGANVLTF	14	NA	TRBV27	TRBJ2-6	NA
TGTGCCACCCGGGACAGGGGAATGAACACTGAAGCTTTCTTT	CATRDRGMNTEAFF	14	NA	TRBV19	TRBJ1-1	TRBD1
TGTGCCAGCTCACCAGGGACAGGCCCCGAAGCTTTCTTT	CASSPGTGPEAFF	13	NA	TRBV18	TRBJ1-1	TRBD1
TGTGCCAGCTCACCCCGTTCCTACTACGAGCAGTACTTC	CASSPRSYYEQYF	13	NA	TRBV18	TRBJ2-7	NA
TGTGCCAGCAGCCAAGTAGGGAGGGAGAGCACAGATACGCAGTATTTT	CASSQVGRESTDTQYF	16	once	TRBV14	TRBJ2-3	TRBD2
TGTGCCTGGAGGGGGGAGGCAACAGATACGCAGTATTTT	CAWRGEATDTQYF	13	NA	TRBV30	TRBJ2-3	NA
TGTGCCAGCAGCCTCGGACAGGGACACTACACCTTC	CASSLGQGHYTF	12	NA	TRBV6-5	TRBJ1-2	TRBD1
TGTGCCAGCAGGAACACAGGTATCGCCTATAATTCACCCCTCCACTTT	CASRNTGIAYNSPLHF	16	NA	TRBV2	TRBJ1-6	NA
TGTGCCGCGCGAAGGCGGGGGGAGCCCGGGGAGCTGTTTTTT	CAARRRGEPGELFF	14	NA	TRBV10-3	TRBJ2-2	TRBD2
TGTGCCAGCAGCCCCGACAGGGGGAATTCACCCCTCCACTTT	CASSPDRGNSPLHF	14	NA	TRBV4-2	TRBJ1-6	TRBD1
TGCGCCAGCAGCCAAGATGGGACAGGGGGCTTAGAGCAGTACTTC	CASSQDGTGGLEQYF	15	once	TRBV4-1	TRBJ2-7	TRBD1
TGTGCCAGCAGCCCGTTGGGCGCTGAAGCTTTCTTT	CASSPLGAEAFF	12	NA	TRBV12-3/TRBV12-4	TRBJ1-1	NA
TGTGCCAGCAGCGTAGCCCTCGGGGGGGACCATGAAGCTTTCTTT	CASSVALGGDHEAFF	15	NA	TRBV9	TRBJ1-1	NA
TGCGCCAGCAGCTTGGACGGCGGGAACGGGGAGCTGTTTTTT	CASSLDGGNGELFF	14	NA	TRBV5-1	TRBJ2-2	NA
TGTGCCAGCTCACCAGTCAAGGGGAGGACCTCTGGGGCCAACGTCCTGACTTTC	CASSPVKGRTSGANVLTF	18	NA	TRBV18	TRBJ2-6	NA
TGCGCCAGCAGCTTGGTGGGGACAGGGGGGGAAAAACTGTTTTTT	CASSLVGTGGEKLFF	15	NA	TRBV5-1	TRBJ1-4	TRBD1
TGTGCCAGCAGTGAAGAGGCGTGGGGGACAGGGGCCTCTACTTCTGGCTACACCTTC	CASSEEAWGTGASTSGYTF	19	NA	TRBV2	TRBJ1-2	TRBD1
TGTGCCAGCAGCTTCCTAGTTAGCTCCTACGAGCAGTACTTC	CASSFLVSSYEQYF	14	NA	TRBV7-9	TRBJ2-7	NA
TGCGCCAGCAGTTTAAGGAACCCGGGACAGGGGGGGTCCACCTACAATGAGCAGTTCTTC	CASSLRNPGQGGSTYNEQFF	20	once	TRBV5-1	TRBJ2-1	TRBD1
TGCGCCAGCAGCCCGACCGGGACTCCTAGCACAGATACGCAGTATTTT	CASSPTGTPSTDTQYF	16	once	TRBV5-1	TRBJ2-3	NA
TGTGCCAGCAGACCCTCGGGGGGAGGCGGGGAGCTGTTTTTT	CASRPSGGGGELFF	14	NA	TRBV25-1	TRBJ2-2	TRBD2
TGCGCCAGCAGCCCCTTAGTGGCAGGAGGAGAGACCCAGTACTTC	CASSPLVAGGETQYF	15	NA	TRBV5-1	TRBJ2-5	NA
TGCAGCGTTGAACGAGGATCAGGGATGATCGAGCAGTACTTC	CSVERGSGMIEQYF	14	few	TRBV29-1	TRBJ2-7	NA
TGTGCCAGCAGTTACTCGTCGTTGGTACAGGGCTACGAGCAGTACTTC	CASSYSSLVQGYEQYF	16	few	TRBV6-5	TRBJ2-7	NA
TGTGCCAGCAATACCAGGGACAGGGGAGGGACTGAAGCTTTCTTT	CASNTRDRGGTEAFF	15	NA	TRBV6-5	TRBJ1-1	TRBD1
TGTGCCAGCCAACCTCTAGCGGGGGGTACCAATGAGCAGTTCTTC	CASQPLAGGTNEQFF	15	NA	TRBV27	TRBJ2-1	TRBD2
TGCGCCAGCAGCGTGACAGGGGGCGATATCTACGAGCAGTACTTC	CASSVTGGDIYEQYF	15	NA	TRBV5-1	TRBJ2-7	TRBD1
TGTGCCAGCAGCCCTATAAACCGACAGGGATCTAACTATGGCTACACCTTC	CASSPINRQGSNYGYTF	17	once	TRBV11-2	TRBJ1-2	TRBD1
TGTGCCAGCAGCCGGGGGGATCCTTCTAACTATGGCTACACCTTC	CASSRGDPSNYGYTF	15	once	TRBV3-1/TRBV3-2	TRBJ1-2	NA
TGTGCCATCGGGCGGGCAGTTAACTACGAGCAGTACTTC	CAIGRAVNYEQYF	13	NA	TRBV12-3/TRBV12-4	TRBJ2-7	NA
TGTGCCAGCAAACGGGGGGGAGGGTATGGCTACACCTTC	CASKRGGGYGYTF	13	NA	TRBV27	TRBJ1-2	NA
TGTGCCAGCAGCCAGGGGGGTAGTAATTCACCCCTCCACTTT	CASSQGGSNSPLHF	14	NA	TRBV3-1/TRBV3-2	TRBJ1-6	NA
TGTGCCAGTACCGAGGGACAGGGAGATTCACCCCTCCACTTT	CASTEGQGDSPLHF	14	NA	TRBV19	TRBJ1-6	TRBD1
TGTGCCAGCAGCCCTAAAATCCGAGTTGGAAACACCATATATTTT	CASSPKIRVGNTIYF	15	NA	TRBV7-9	TRBJ1-3	NA
TGTGCCAGCAGGGCAGGGGCGCAATACGAGCAGTACTTC	CASRAGAQYEQYF	13	NA	TRBV7-9	TRBJ2-7	NA
TGCGCCAGCACCTACAGGGAGGGAACTGAAGCTTTCTTT	CASTYREGTEAFF	13	NA	TRBV5-1	TRBJ1-1	NA
TGTGCCAGCTCACCACCCCAGGGGTACGAGCAGTACTTC	CASSPPQGYEQYF	13	NA	TRBV18	TRBJ2-7	NA
TGTGCCAGCAGTCGATTTGACAGGGGGAACACTGAAGCTTTCTTT	CASSRFDRGNTEAFF	15	NA	TRBV6-2/TRBV6-3	TRBJ1-1	TRBD1
TGTGCCACCAGCAGAGATCGGAGGGCCTACGAGCAGTACTTC	CATSRDRRAYEQYF	14	NA	TRBV15	TRBJ2-7	NA
TGTGCCAGCAGCGTAACCGGGACAGGGTCCAGTGAGCAGTTCTTC	CASSVTGTGSSEQFF	15	NA	TRBV9	TRBJ2-1	TRBD1
TGTGCCAGCAGCTTAGGTTCGGGGAATGTCTACGAGCAGTACTTC	CASSLGSGNVYEQYF	15	NA	TRBV7-2	TRBJ2-7	NA
TGTGCCAGCAGCCAAGAATCAAGGCGGGGGGTTTCAGCCAAAAACATTCAGTACTTC	CASSQESRRGVSAKNIQYF	19	NA	TRBV3-1/TRBV3-2	TRBJ2-4	TRBD2
TGCGCCAGCAGCTTAGGGACAGGTCGCAATCAGCCCCAGCATTTT	CASSLGTGRNQPQHF	15	NA	TRBV5-1	TRBJ1-5	TRBD1
TGTGCCAGCAGTGTCAGGAGGGGAGGGTCTCATGGCTACACCTTC	CASSVRRGGSHGYTF	15	NA	TRBV25-1	TRBJ1-2	NA
TGTGCCAGCAGTGGTTTTTGGGGGCGGTTTGAGCAGTTCTTC	CASSGFWGRFEQFF	14	NA	TRBV2	TRBJ2-1	NA
TGTGCCAGCAGCTCACCGACAGGGGAAGGAGAGACCCAGTACTTC	CASSSPTGEGETQYF	15	NA	TRBV7-9	TRBJ2-5	TRBD1
TGTGCCAGCAGCCCGGACTTCCGGGCCGACGGACAACTGTTTTTT	CASSPDFRADGQLFF	15	NA	TRBV9	TRBJ1-4	NA
TGTGCCAGTAGTCGGTCAGGGCTCCTGGGGACAGATACGCAGTATTTT	CASSRSGLLGTDTQYF	16	NA	TRBV19	TRBJ2-3	NA
TGCAGTGCTAGTGCTTCAGGTGTGCGACAGCCCCAGCATTTT	CSASASGVRQPQHF	14	NA	TRBV20-1	TRBJ1-5	NA
TGTGCCAGCAGTGAGTTAGCGTCCGGGGAGCTGTTTTTT	CASSELASGELFF	13	NA	TRBV6-2/TRBV6-3	TRBJ2-2	NA
TGTGCCAGCAGCTTAGCCGCGAACACAGATACGCAGTATTTT	CASSLAANTDTQYF	14	NA	TRBV7-2	TRBJ2-3	NA